The rows below give T cell receptor beta chains drawn from one sample of a study of early T cells in non-severe SARS-CoV-2 infection. MiXCR was run by TCRdb on the 5' RACE reads, yielding one entry per CDR3 protein. Of roughly 25,000 distinct CDR3 sequences in the sample, 4.3% were seen once. The sample was whole blood. The receptors were gathered from an adult who was a healthcare worker with PCR-confirmed SARS-CoV-2 infection or an uninfected control (not recorded which). Both conserved end residues are part of each CDR3. D genes are given only for firm matches. Some rows mark clone size as missing; the rest say once, few, many or name a class of expanded clone.

size,V,J,D,DNA,CDR3
many,TRBV27,TRBJ2-7,TRBD2,TGTGCCAGCAGTTTATACCCCCCGGGGATAGCGGGAGGGCAGACCTACGAGCAGTACTTC,CASSLYPPGIAGGQTYEQYF
few,TRBV20-1,TRBJ2-1,.,TGCAGTGCTAGTTTCGATGAGCAGTTCTTC,CSASFDEQFF
few,TRBV18,TRBJ1-4,.,TGTGCCAGCTCACCCCGCGGTCCGGGAAGGGGAGAAAAACTGTTTTTT,CASSPRGPGRGEKLFF
many,TRBV20-1,TRBJ2-3,.,TGCAGTGCCGAACACCTCCTCGGGGGCGGGGGCACAGATACGCAGTATTTT,CSAEHLLGGGGTDTQYF
many,TRBV5-1,TRBJ2-7,.,TGCGCCAGCAGCGACGGACTGCGGAACCAATACGAGCAGTACTTC,CASSDGLRNQYEQYF
many,TRBV19,TRBJ2-3,.,TGTGCCAGTGGCCTGCGGGGTCGCACAGATACGCAGTATTTT,CASGLRGRTDTQYF
few,TRBV6-4,TRBJ2-3,TRBD1,TGTGCCAGCAGTGGGGACAGGGAAGCAGATACGCAGTATTTT,CASSGDREADTQYF
few,TRBV29-1,TRBJ2-5,TRBD1,TGCAGCGTCTACAGGGGGCGCGGGGAGACCCAGTACTTC,CSVYRGRGETQYF
.,TRBV7-8,TRBJ2-3,.,TGTGCCAGCAGCTTAGTGGAAGATACGCAGTATTTT,CASSLVEDTQYF
many,TRBV25-1,TRBJ2-7,TRBD2,TGTGCCAGCAGTACTAGCGGGTTCGGTGAGCAGTACTTC,CASSTSGFGEQYF
many,TRBV6-5,TRBJ1-5,TRBD1,TGTGCCAGCAGCCCACACGTAACGACAGGGGGCCTAAACCAGCCCCAGCATTTT,CASSPHVTTGGLNQPQHF
few,TRBV4-3,TRBJ2-2,.,TGCGCCAGCAGCCACACCTCAGGGGACGGGGAGCTGTTTTTT,CASSHTSGDGELFF
.,TRBV6-2/TRBV6-3,TRBJ1-1,.,TGTGCCAGCAGTCTTTTAGGACAAGAGCGAGGGTCTGAAGCTTTCTTT,CASSLLGQERGSEAFF
many,TRBV7-2,TRBJ1-6,.,TGTGCCAGCAGCTTTAGCAGTATTAGGTCACCCCTCCACTTT,CASSFSSIRSPLHF
many,TRBV29-1,TRBJ1-2,.,TGCAGCGTTTCTGTCCTGGACAACTATGGCTACACCTTC,CSVSVLDNYGYTF
few,TRBV5-1,TRBJ2-1,TRBD2,TGCGCCAGCAGACCCCTCGGGACTAGCGGGGTTCCCTACAATGAGCAGTTCTTC,CASRPLGTSGVPYNEQFF
few,TRBV11-2,TRBJ2-7,TRBD1,TGTGCCAGCAGCTCCCGCCCGGGACAGGGGGCTCTCGAGCAGTACTTC,CASSSRPGQGALEQYF
few,TRBV11-2,TRBJ2-3,TRBD2,TGTGCCAGCAGCTTCGCGGGGGGGGCACAAAGCACAGATACGCAGTATTTT,CASSFAGGAQSTDTQYF
many,TRBV27,TRBJ1-1,.,TGTGCCAGCACCCGGACAGCCGCTAACACTGAAGCTTTCTTT,CASTRTAANTEAFF
.,TRBV7-6,TRBJ2-1,TRBD2,TGTGCCAGCAGCTTAGGGGTCCGGACTAGCGGGAGCAATGAGCAGTTCTTC,CASSLGVRTSGSNEQFF